A selection of T cell receptor beta chains follows, all from one sample in a study of blood T cell repertoires in COVID-19. Data came from immunoSEQ multiplex PCR; TCRdb stores just in-frame clones and leaves some out. There are about 260,000 clones in the sample; around 90% occur only once, and approximately 0.7% lies in the top ten. Specimen: peripheral blood. The receptors were sampled from a human donor in a cohort sampled during active COVID-19. Both conserved end residues are part of each CDR3. D genes are given only for firm matches. Clone size, where shown, is once, few, many, or a class for clones that have expanded.

TRBJ1-2,NA,TRBV28,TRBD1,TGTGCCAGCAGACCTAGCCGGGACAGGGAATCTATGGCTGACTATGGCTACACCTTC,CASRPSRDRESMADYGYTF
TRBJ2-7,few,TRBV5-4,TRBD1,TGTGCCAGCAGCCCAGGGACAGGACTCTACGAGCAGTACTTC,CASSPGTGLYEQYF
TRBJ1-3,NA,TRBV27,NA,TGTGCCAGCAGTTTATCTTGGGGGGTATCTGGAAACACCATATATTTT,CASSLSWGVSGNTIYF
TRBJ1-2,NA,TRBV9,TRBD1,TGTGCCAGCAGCGTAGAAGGACAGGGGGCTTATGGCTACACCTTC,CASSVEGQGAYGYTF
TRBJ1-3,NA,TRBV28,NA,TGTGCCAGCAGTTTGTACTTCCGCTCTGGAAACACCATATATTTT,CASSLYFRSGNTIYF
TRBJ2-7,NA,TRBV7-2,TRBD2,TGTGCCAGCAGCCACCTCATAGCGGGAGGGCCGGATGAGCAGTACTTC,CASSHLIAGGPDEQYF
TRBJ1-6,NA,TRBV4-1,NA,TGCGCCAGCAGCCAAAGAGGGACTCACTATAATTCACCCCTCCACTTT,CASSQRGTHYNSPLHF
TRBJ1-2,NA,TRBV28,NA,TGTGCCAGCAGGTGTCAAGGCGTGAAAGGGGATGGCTACACCTTC,CASRCQGVKGDGYTF
TRBJ2-7,NA,TRBV4-1,NA,TGCGCCAGCAGCCAACAGTACCACCCCTCCTACGAGCAGTACTTC,CASSQQYHPSYEQYF
TRBJ2-7,NA,TRBV5-4,NA,TGTGCCAGCAGCTTCGGGATTTCCTACGAGCAGTACTTC,CASSFGISYEQYF
TRBJ1-5,NA,TRBV21-1,NA,TGTGCCAGCAGCAAAGCGGACAGCTGCAATCAGCCCCAGCATTTT,CASSKADSCNQPQHF
TRBJ1-3,NA,TRBV28,NA,TGTGCCAGCAGTTTATTCTGGGGGGTGGATGGAAACACCATATATTTT,CASSLFWGVDGNTIYF
TRBJ2-3,NA,TRBV14,NA,TGTGCCAGCAGCCAATTAGGAGGTGGTAGTACAGATACGCAGTATTTT,CASSQLGGGSTDTQYF
TRBJ1-2,NA,TRBV11-2,NA,TGTGCCAGCAGCCCTAAGCCAGGGGTTTTTTTTAACTATGGCTACACCTTC,CASSPKPGVFFNYGYTF
TRBJ2-7,NA,TRBV5-5,TRBD1,TGTGCCAGCAGCTTGGACTCCGCAGGGGGTGTCTACGAGCAGTACTTC,CASSLDSAGGVYEQYF
TRBJ1-2,NA,TRBV25-1,NA,TGTGCCAGCAGTGAAGCGGACAGCAACTATGGCTACACCTTC,CASSEADSNYGYTF
TRBJ2-1,NA,TRBV6-2/TRBV6-3,NA,TGTGCCAGCAGTTACCATCTGAGCGGGCGCCCCTCCTACAATGAGCAGTTCTTC,CASSYHLSGRPSYNEQFF
TRBJ2-7,NA,TRBV9,TRBD2,TGTGCCAGCAGCGTAGAGCCTAGCGGGAGCGAGCAGTACTTC,CASSVEPSGSEQYF
TRBJ2-7,NA,TRBV7-2,TRBD1,TGTGCCAGCAGCGGACAGGGTAGCTCCTACGAGCAGTACTTC,CASSGQGSSYEQYF
TRBJ1-1,NA,TRBV18,NA,TGTGCCAGCTCACTACACGCACACGGGAACATGAACACTGAAGCTTTCTTT,CASSLHAHGNMNTEAFF
TRBJ1-2,NA,TRBV5-4,TRBD1,TGTGCCAGCAGCTGGGACAGGGGGCAGGGTGGCTACACCTTC,CASSWDRGQGGYTF
TRBJ2-7,NA,TRBV5-3,NA,TGTGCCAGAAGCTCGCGGAACTCCTACGAGCAGTACTTC,CARSSRNSYEQYF
TRBJ1-6,NA,TRBV23-1,TRBD1,TGCGCCAGCAGTCAATCTGAGCCATGGGGGACAGGAGATTCTGGGGATTCACCCCTCCACTTT,CASSQSEPWGTGDSGDSPLHF
TRBJ1-4,NA,TRBV9,NA,TGTGCCAGCAGCGTACCCGGGGAAAAACTGTTTTTT,CASSVPGEKLFF
TRBJ2-2,NA,TRBV9,NA,TGTGCCAGCAGCGTAGTACTTGGGGCCGACCCCGGGGAGCTGTTTTTT,CASSVVLGADPGELFF
TRBJ1-4,NA,TRBV6-6,TRBD1,TGTGCCAGCAGTTACCCGTACAGGGGAACTAATGAAAAACTGTTTTTT,CASSYPYRGTNEKLFF
TRBJ2-5,NA,TRBV5-1,TRBD2,TGCGCCAGCAGCTTGGCCGGGGGACTAGGAGGGGAGACCCAGTACTTC,CASSLAGGLGGETQYF
TRBJ2-1,NA,TRBV28,TRBD2,TGTGCCAGCAGTATTGGACTAGCGGGATTCAATGAGCAGTTCTTC,CASSIGLAGFNEQFF
TRBJ2-3,NA,TRBV4-3,TRBD2,TGCGCCAGCAGCCAAGCGCGGACTAGCGATGTACGGGATACGCAGTATTTT,CASSQARTSDVRDTQYF